Below, 10 T cell receptor beta chains from the same sample are listed, as sequenced in a study of cytomegalovirus exposure and HLA in healthy donors (dated by TCRdb to about 2017). Libraries were made using the immunoSEQ multiplex PCR assay. For the multiplex PCR, a mixture combining 60 forward primers for TCR Vbeta segments and 13 reverse primers for TCR Jbeta segments was used. In TCRdb, the immuneACCESS table is reduced to in-frame sequences with V and J assigned. These tables do not hold every clone; where another copy was compared, an unresolved V gene accounts for under half, and the others remain unexplained. The sample table shows hundreds of thousands of clones, and about 77% are seen once. The ten most abundant clones make up approximately 1.7% of the sample. Sequencing was performed on PBMCs. The receptor set was obtained from a woman aged 25 to 39 in good health and CMV-seronegative.

Only a few counts were recorded for this clone. The rearrangement joins TRBV6-1 to TRBJ2-1, with 10 bases aligning to TRBD2. V shed 2 bases and J 10 bases; nucleotides not matched to a gene: 8. This CDR3 region has 15 residues. CDR1 is MNHNS and CDR2 is SASEGT in the germline V gene. The CDR3 DNA sequence: TGTGCCAGCAGTGAACGGCTAGCGGGAGTGAGCGAGCAGTTCTTC. Its translation: CASSERLAGVSEQFF.

This clone showed up just a few times. This chain joins TRBV11-2 and TRBJ1-1, with D possibly being TRBD1 (6 bases). The CDR3 is made up of 13 amino acids. In germline, CDR1 is SGHAT, CDR2 FQNNGV. V dropped 8 bases and J dropped 5 bases, with 15 bases sitting between them. CDR3 DNA sequence: TGTGCCAGCGCCCCCCGGGGGGCGACTGAAGCTTTCTTT. Its protein product is CASAPRGATEAFF. The complete variable domain, with remaining parts taken from reference TRBV11-2 and TRBJ1-1, reads EAGVAQSPRYKIIEKRQSVAFWCNPISGHATLYWYQQILGQGPKLLIQFQNNGVVDDSQLPKDRFSAERLKGVDSTLKIQPAKLEDSAVYLCASAPRGATEAFFGQGTRLTVV.

The V call is TRBV7-9, the J call TRBJ2-5; 8 bases are shared with TRBD1. The CDR3 spans 13 residues. Losses at the gene ends were 8 bases for V and 2 bases for J; bases not matched to a gene: 4. Germline assignment: CDR1 SEHNR and CDR2 FQNEAQ (reference sequence). The DNA for the CDR3 is TGTGCCAGCCTCGGGACAGGACAAGAGACCCAGTACTTC. Translation gives CASLGTGQETQYF.

This sequence joins TRBV27 and TRBJ1-1, with D possibly being TRBD1 (5 bases). In germline, CDR1 is MNHEY, CDR2 SMNVEV (reference sequence). The V gene lost 1 base and the J gene lost 4 bases, with 19 bases spanning the gap. The CDR3 length is 17 residues. The DNA for the CDR3 is TGTGCCAGCAGTTTATTGGGGACGGGGGTCGACGGCACTGAAGCTTTCTTT. It is translated as CASSLLGTGVDGTEAFF.

This chain uses TRBV4-1 with TRBJ1-2; D ambiguous. Trimming shortened V by 0 bases and J by 0 bases, and 11 bases separated the two germline ends. From germline, CDR1 is MGHRA and CDR2 YSYEKL. The CDR3 loop spans 16 amino acids. In DNA, the CDR3 is TGCGCCAGCAGCCAAGATCCCCTCTCTGCTAACTATGGCTACACCTTC. Its protein is CASSQDPLSANYGYTF.

This clone appeared a single time. J is TRBJ2-7 and V is TRBV4-1; D not certain. The germline V gene encodes CDR1 MGHRA and CDR2 YSYEKL. The germline V and J ends were trimmed by 4 bases and 5 bases, with 18 bases remaining between them. This CDR3 region has 15 residues. The CDR3 region has the DNA TGCGCCAGCAGCCCGACGGAGCTCGACCCTAACGAGCAGTACTTC. Translating gives CASSPTELDPNEQYF.

This sequence joins TRBV6-5 and TRBJ1-1; a weak D match, TRBD1 (5 bases). The CDR3 is 15 residues long. V lost 2 bases to trimming and J lost 0 bases, with 10 bases between them. CDR1 MNHEY and CDR2 SVGAGI come from the germline V gene. The CDR3 spells CASSYQGPLNTEAFF. The CDR3 DNA sequence: TGTGCCAGCAGTTACCAGGGTCCGTTGAACACTGAAGCTTTCTTT.

This clone was found a few times. The chain has TRBV10-3 and TRBJ2-5; weak D call: TRBD2 (7 bases). Per the germline V gene, CDR1 is ENHRY and CDR2 is SYGVKD. This CDR3 is built from 13 residues. Trimming pared 6 bases from V and 5 bases from J, leaving 13 bases between. CDR3 sequence: CAIRGGGHETQYF. CDR3 bases: TGTGCCATCAGAGGGGGGGGACATGAGACCCAGTACTTC.

In regard to this clone: The junction departs from the called germline gene at one end, perhaps through a read error. The CDR3 DNA is TGTTCCAGCAGCTTATTGGGAGGGGGGATTGAAGCTTTCTTT. It codes for CSSSLLGGGIEAFF. The V and J genes are TRBV7-9 and TRBJ1-1; maybe TRBD1 (6 bases). The germline gives CDR1 SEHNR, CDR2 FQNEAQ (reference sequence). This CDR3 has 14 amino acids.

The chain has TRBV7-9 and TRBJ2-5; D is unclear. With 8 bases removed from V and 3 bases from J, the gap between germline ends came to 4 bases. The CDR3 is made up of 10 amino acids. CDR1 SEHNR and CDR2 FQNEAQ come from the germline V gene (reference sequence). The CDR3 DNA reads TGTGCCAGCGAGGAAGAGACCCAGTACTTC. Its translation is CASEEETQYF.